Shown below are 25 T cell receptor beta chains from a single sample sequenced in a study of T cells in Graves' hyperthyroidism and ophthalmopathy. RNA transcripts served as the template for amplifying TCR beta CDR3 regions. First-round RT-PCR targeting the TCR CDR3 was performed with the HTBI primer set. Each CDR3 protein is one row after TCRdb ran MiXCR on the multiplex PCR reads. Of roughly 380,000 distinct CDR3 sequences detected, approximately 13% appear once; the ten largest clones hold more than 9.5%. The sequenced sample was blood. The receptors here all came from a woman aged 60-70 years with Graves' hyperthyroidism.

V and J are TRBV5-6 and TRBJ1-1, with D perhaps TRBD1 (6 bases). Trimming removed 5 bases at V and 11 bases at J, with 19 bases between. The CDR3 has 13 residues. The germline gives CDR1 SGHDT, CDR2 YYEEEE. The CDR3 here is CASSKGRGSMAFF. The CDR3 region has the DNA TGTGCCAGCAGTAAAGGCAGGGGCTCCATGGCTTTCTTT.

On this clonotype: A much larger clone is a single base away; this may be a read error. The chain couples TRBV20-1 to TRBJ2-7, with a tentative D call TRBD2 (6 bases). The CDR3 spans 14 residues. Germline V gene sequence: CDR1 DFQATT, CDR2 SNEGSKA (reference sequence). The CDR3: CSTREREFSDEQYF. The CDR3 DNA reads TGCAGTACTAGGGAACGGGAGTTTAGCGACGAGCAGTACTTC.

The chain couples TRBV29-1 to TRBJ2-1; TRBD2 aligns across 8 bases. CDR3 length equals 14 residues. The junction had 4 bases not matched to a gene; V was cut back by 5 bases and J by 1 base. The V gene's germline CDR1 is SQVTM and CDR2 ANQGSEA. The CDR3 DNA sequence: TGCAGCGTTCTTAGCGGGGCTTCCTACAATGAGCAGTTCTTC. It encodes CSVLSGASYNEQFF.

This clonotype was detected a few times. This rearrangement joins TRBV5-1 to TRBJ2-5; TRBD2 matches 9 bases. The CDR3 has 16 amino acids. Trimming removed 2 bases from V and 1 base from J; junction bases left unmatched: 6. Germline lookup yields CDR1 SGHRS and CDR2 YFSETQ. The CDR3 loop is CASSLGTSWGQETQYF. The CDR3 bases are TGCGCCAGCAGCTTAGGGACTAGCTGGGGCCAAGAGACCCAGTACTTC.

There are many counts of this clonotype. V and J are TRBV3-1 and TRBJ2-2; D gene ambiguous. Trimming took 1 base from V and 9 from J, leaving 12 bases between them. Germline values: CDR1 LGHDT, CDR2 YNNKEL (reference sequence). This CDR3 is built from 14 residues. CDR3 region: CASSQGNSPRELFF. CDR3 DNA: TGTGCCAGCAGCCAAGGCAACTCCCCCCGGGAGCTGTTTTTT.

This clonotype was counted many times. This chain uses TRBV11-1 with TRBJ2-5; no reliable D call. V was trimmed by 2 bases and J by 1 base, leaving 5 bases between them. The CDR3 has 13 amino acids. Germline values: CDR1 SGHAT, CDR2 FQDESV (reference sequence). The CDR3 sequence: CASSLYVQETQYF. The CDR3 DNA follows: TGTGCCAGCAGCTTATACGTCCAAGAGACCCAGTACTTC. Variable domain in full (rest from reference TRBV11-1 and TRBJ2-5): EAEVAQSPRYKITEKSQAVAFWCDPISGHATLYWYRQILGQGPELLVQFQDESVVDDSQLPKDRFSAERLKGVDSTLKIQPAELGDSAMYLCASSLYVQETQYFGPGTRLLVL.

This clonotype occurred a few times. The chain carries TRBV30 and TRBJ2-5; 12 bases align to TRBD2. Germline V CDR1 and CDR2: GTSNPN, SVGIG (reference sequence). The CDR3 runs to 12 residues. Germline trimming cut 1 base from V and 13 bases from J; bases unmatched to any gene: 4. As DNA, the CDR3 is TGTGCCTGGAGTGCTAGCGGGAGGGCCCTGTACTTC. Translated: CAWSASGRALYF. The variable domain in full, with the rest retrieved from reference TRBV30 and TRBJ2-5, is SQTIHQWPATLVQPVGSPLSLECTVEGTSNPNLYWYRQAAGRGLQLLFYSVGIGQISSEVPQNLSASRPQDRQFILSSKKLLLSDSGFYLCAWSASGRALYFGPGTRLLVL.

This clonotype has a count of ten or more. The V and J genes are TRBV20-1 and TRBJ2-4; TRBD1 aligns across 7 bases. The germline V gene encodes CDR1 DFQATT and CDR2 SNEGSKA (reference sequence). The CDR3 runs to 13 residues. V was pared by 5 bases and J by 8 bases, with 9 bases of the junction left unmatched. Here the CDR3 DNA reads TGCAGTGCTTTATCGACAGGGATTGACATTCAGTACTTC. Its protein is CSALSTGIDIQYF.

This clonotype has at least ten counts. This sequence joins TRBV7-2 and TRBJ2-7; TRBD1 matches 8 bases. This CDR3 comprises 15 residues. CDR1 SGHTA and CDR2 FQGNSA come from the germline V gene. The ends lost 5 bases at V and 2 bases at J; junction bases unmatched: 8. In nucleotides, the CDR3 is TGTGCCAGCAGCCCCGGGACAGGTTTGACCTACGAGCAGTACTTC. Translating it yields CASSPGTGLTYEQYF.

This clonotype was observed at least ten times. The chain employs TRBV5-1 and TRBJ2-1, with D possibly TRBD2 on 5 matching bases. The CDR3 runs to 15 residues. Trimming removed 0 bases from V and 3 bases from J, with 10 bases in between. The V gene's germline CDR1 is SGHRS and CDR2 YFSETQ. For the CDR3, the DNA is TGCGCCAGCAGCTTGGCGGTCGGGAACTACAATGAGCAGTTCTTC. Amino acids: CASSLAVGNYNEQFF.

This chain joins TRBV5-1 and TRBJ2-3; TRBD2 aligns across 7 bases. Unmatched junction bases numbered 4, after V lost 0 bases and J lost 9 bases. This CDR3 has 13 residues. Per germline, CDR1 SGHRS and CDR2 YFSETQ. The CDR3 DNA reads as TGCGCCAGCAGCTTGGCTGGGGGAGGGACGCAGTATTTT. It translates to CASSLAGGGTQYF.

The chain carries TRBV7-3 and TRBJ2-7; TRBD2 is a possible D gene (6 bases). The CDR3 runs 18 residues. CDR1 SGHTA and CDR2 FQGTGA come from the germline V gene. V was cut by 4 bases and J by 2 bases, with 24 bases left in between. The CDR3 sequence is CASSSQRIWAGRTYEQYF. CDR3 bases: TGTGCCAGCAGCTCTCAAAGAATATGGGCGGGACGAACCTACGAGCAGTACTTC. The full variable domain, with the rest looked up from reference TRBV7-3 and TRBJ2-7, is GAGVSQTPSNKVTEKGKYVELRCDPISGHTALYWYRQSLGQGPEFLIYFQGTGAADDSGLPNDRFFAVRPEGSVSTLKIQRTERGDSAVYLCASSSQRIWAGRTYEQYFGPGTRLTVT.

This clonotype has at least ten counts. The CDR3 DNA is TGCAGTGCTGGCGGGAGGAGCTCCTACAATGAGCAGTTCTTC. It specifies CSAGGRSSYNEQFF. The genes are TRBV20-1 and TRBJ2-1; 8 bases agree with TRBD2. CDR3 length: 14 amino acids. The V segment lost 5 bases and the J segment 0 bases; nucleotides outside the gene matches: 3. Germline loops: CDR1 DFQATT, CDR2 SNEGSKA (reference sequence).

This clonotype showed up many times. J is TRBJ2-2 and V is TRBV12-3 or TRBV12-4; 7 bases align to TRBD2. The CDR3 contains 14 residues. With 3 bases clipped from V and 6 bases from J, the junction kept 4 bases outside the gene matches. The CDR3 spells CASSFRRESGELFF. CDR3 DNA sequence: TGTGCCAGCAGTTTCAGGCGGGAGTCCGGGGAGCTGTTTTTT.

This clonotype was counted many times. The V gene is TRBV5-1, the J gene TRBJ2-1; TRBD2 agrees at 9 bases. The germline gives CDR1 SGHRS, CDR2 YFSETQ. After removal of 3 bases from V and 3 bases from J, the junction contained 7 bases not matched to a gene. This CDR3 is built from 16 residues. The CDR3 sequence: CASSSSTSGFYNEQFF. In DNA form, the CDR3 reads TGCGCCAGCAGCTCCTCGACTAGCGGTTTCTACAATGAGCAGTTCTTC.

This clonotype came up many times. The CDR3 spells CASSLSASDAYGYTF. The CDR3 bases are TGTGCCAGCAGCTTGTCGGCCTCGGATGCCTATGGCTACACCTTC. V usage is TRBV5-5 and J usage is TRBJ1-2; D is uncertain. Trimming took 1 base from V and 4 from J, leaving 14 bases between them. The germline V gene has CDR1 SGHKS and CDR2 YYEKEE (reference sequence). The CDR3 runs 15 residues.

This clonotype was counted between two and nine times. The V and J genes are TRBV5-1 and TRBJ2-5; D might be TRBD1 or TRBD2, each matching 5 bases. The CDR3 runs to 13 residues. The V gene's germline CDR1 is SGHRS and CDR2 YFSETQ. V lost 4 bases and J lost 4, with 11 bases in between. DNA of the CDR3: TGCGCCAGCAGCCTATGGGACGGAGAGACCCAGTACTTC. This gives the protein CASSLWDGETQYF.

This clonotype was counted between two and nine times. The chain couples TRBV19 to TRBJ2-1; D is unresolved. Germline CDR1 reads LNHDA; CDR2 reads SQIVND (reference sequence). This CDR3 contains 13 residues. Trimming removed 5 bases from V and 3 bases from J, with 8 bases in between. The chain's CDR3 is CASSGDVYNEQFF. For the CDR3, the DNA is TGTGCCAGTAGTGGGGATGTCTACAATGAGCAGTTCTTC.

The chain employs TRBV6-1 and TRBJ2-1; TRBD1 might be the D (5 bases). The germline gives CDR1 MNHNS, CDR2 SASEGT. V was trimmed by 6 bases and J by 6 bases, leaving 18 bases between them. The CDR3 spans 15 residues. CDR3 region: CASSQPTGRSNEQFF. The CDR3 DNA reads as TGTGCCAGCAGCCAACCTACAGGAAGGAGCAATGAGCAGTTCTTC.

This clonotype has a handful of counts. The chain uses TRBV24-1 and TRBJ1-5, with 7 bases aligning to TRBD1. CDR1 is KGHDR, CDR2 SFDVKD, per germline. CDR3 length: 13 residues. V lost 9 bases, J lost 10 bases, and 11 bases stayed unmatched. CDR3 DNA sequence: TGTGCCACCGATACAGGGGAATACGGTCCCCAGCATTTT. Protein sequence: CATDTGEYGPQHF.

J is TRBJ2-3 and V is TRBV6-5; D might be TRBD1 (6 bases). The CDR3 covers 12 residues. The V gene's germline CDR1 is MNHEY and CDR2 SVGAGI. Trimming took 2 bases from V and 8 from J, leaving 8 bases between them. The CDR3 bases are TGTGCCAGCAGTTACGAAGGGGGTACGCAGTATTTT. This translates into CASSYEGGTQYF.

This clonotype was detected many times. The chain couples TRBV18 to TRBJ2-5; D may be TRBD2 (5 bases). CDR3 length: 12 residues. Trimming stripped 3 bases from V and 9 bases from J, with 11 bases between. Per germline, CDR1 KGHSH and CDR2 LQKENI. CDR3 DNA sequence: TGTGCCAGCTCACCGGATACGGACTCCCAGTACTTC. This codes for CASSPDTDSQYF. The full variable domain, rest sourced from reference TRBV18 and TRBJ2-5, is NAGVMQNPRHLVRRRGQEARLRCSPMKGHSHVYWYRQLPEEGLKFMVYLQKENIIDESGMPKERFSAEFPKEGPSILRIQQVVRGDSAAYFCASSPDTDSQYFGPGTRLLVL.

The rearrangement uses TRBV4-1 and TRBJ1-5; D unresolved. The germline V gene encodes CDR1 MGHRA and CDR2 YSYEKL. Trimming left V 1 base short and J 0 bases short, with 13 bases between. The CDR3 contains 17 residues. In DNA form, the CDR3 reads TGCGCCAGCAGCCAAGTTCCGTCAAGATATAGCAATCAGCCCCAGCATTTT. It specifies CASSQVPSRYSNQPQHF.

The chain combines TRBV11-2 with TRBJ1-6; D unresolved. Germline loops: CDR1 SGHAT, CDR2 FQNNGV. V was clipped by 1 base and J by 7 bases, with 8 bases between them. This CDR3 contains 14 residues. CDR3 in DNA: TGTGCCAGCAGCTTAGCCGCCTTCAATTCACCCCTCCACTTT. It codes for CASSLAAFNSPLHF.

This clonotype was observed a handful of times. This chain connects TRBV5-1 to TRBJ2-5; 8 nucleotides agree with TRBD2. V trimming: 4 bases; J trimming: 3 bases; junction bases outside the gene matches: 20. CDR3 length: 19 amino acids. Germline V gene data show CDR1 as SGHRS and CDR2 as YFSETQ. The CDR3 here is CASSVGRLAGKRREETQYF. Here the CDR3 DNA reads TGCGCCAGCAGCGTCGGGAGGCTAGCGGGCAAAAGACGGGAAGAGACCCAGTACTTC.